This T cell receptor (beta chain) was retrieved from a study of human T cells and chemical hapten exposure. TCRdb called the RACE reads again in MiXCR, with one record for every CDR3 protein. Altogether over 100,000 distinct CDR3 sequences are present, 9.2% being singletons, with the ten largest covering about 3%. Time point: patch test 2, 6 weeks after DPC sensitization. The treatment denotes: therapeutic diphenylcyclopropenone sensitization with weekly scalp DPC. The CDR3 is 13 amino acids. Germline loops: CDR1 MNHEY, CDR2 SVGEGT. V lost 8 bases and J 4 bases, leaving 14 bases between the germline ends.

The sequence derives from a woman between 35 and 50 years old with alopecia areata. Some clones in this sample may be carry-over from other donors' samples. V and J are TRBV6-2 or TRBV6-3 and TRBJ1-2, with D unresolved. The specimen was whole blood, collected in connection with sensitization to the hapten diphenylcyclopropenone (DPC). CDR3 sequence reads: CASVQPSIYGYTF. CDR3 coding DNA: TGTGCCAGCGTCCAGCCGTCTATCTATGGCTACACCTTC.